The 2 T cell receptor beta chains given below trace back to one sample, sequenced in a study of regulatory T cells in long-lasting Graves disease. Time point defined: persistent/refractory GD, antithyroid drugs over 5 years with positive TRAb. PBMC RNA served as the TCR library source. Building of the TCR beta libraries involved iRepertoire HTBI primers and Arm-PCR of CDR3 regions. Each CDR3 protein gets one entry after TCRdb re-called the multiplex PCR reads with MiXCR. The sample consists of hundreds of thousands of distinct CDR3 sequences, about 20% of them appearing once. Sequences were derived from peripheral blood mononuclear cells (PBMCs), sampled when the disease was refractory, from a patient treated with antithyroid drugs. These TCRs come from a female donor with Graves disease.

The chain uses TRBV5-4 and TRBJ2-7; no definite D call. This CDR3 spans 13 amino acids. Per germline, CDR1 SGHNT and CDR2 YYREEE (reference sequence). Trimming removed 7 bases at V and 0 bases at J, with 11 bases between. The CDR3 bases are TGTGCCAGCTCCCCGCAGCCCTCCTACGAGCAGTACTTC. Translation: CASSPQPSYEQYF.

This clonotype was observed at least ten times. The gene calls are TRBV5-1 and TRBJ2-7; 8 nucleotides align to TRBD1. Per the germline V gene, CDR1 is SGHRS and CDR2 is YFSETQ. The CDR3 is 16 residues long. After removal of 4 bases from V and 2 bases from J, the junction contained 11 bases not matched to a gene. This CDR3 reads CASSNQGATPTYEQYF. CDR3 bases: TGCGCCAGCAGCAACCAGGGGGCGACACCTACCTACGAGCAGTACTTC.